One sample yielded the 22 T cell receptor beta chains listed below, sequenced in a study of identical twins. TCRdb used MiXCR to reprocess the 5' RACE reads, holding one entry per CDR3 protein. The data show 200,000 to 250,000 distinct CDR3 sequences, approximately 11% seen once. This sample was shared with a second study, whose subject was yellow fever vaccine responses in identical twins.

The sequencing input was memory (CD45RO+) T cells sorted from blood. Receptors originate from a young woman in good health.

The rearrangement uses TRBV15 and TRBJ2-6; either TRBD1 or TRBD2 may supply D (5 bases each). The CDR3 has 17 amino acids. From germline, CDR1 is LNHNV and CDR2 YYDKDF (reference sequence). The germline V and J ends were trimmed by 3 bases and 1 base, with 13 bases remaining between them. The CDR3 sequence is CATSRGRSVSGANVLTF. The CDR3 DNA is TGTGCCACCAGCAGGGGACGCTCCGTATCTGGGGCCAACGTCCTGACTTTC. The full variable domain, in which reference TRBV15 and TRBJ2-6 provide the parts outside the CDR3, is DAMVIQNPRYQVTQFGKPVTLSCSQTLNHNVMYWYQQKSSQAPKLLFHYYDKDFNNEADTPDNFQSRRPNTSFCFLDIRSPGLGDTAMYLCATSRGRSVSGANVLTFGAGSRLTVL.

This clonotype was counted once. V usage is TRBV11-1 and J usage is TRBJ2-2; tentatively, D is TRBD1 (5 bases). The CDR3 has 15 residues. V lost 3 bases to trimming and J lost 0 bases, with 8 bases between them. The germline CDR1 and CDR2 sequences are SGHAT and FQDESV (reference sequence). The CDR3 region is CASSLVRANTGELFF. The CDR3 DNA is TGTGCCAGCAGCTTGGTCAGGGCGAACACCGGGGAGCTGTTTTTT.

This clonotype was seen many times. The chain joins TRBV15 to TRBJ2-3, with D perhaps given as TRBD1 or TRBD2 (5 bases each). Looked up from germline, CDR1 is LNHNV and CDR2 is YYDKDF (reference sequence). CDR3 length equals 18 residues. V shed 0 bases and J shed 4 bases, with 20 bases lying between them. The CDR3 sequence is CATSRDPQSGARADTQYF. The CDR3 DNA reads as TGTGCCACCAGCAGAGACCCCCAAAGCGGAGCCAGGGCAGATACGCAGTATTTT.

The chain couples TRBV6-4 to TRBJ2-1, with TRBD2 matching over 7 bases. Germline CDR1 reads MRHNA; CDR2 reads SNTAGT. CDR3 size: 15 residues. V lost 2 bases, J lost 6 bases, and 7 bases stayed unmatched. CDR3 in DNA: TGTGCCAGCAGTGACGCCGGGGGGTCCAGCAATGAGCAGTTCTTC. Its translation: CASSDAGGSSNEQFF.

CDR3 amino acids: CASSPSSGGYHTQYF. In DNA form, the CDR3 reads TGTGCCAGCAGTCCATCTAGCGGGGGGTATCATACGCAGTATTTT. The chain carries TRBV12-3 or TRBV12-4 and TRBJ2-3; 11 bases align to TRBD2. CDR3 length: 15 amino acids. The V segment lost 5 bases and the J segment 7 bases; nucleotides outside the gene matches: 8.

The chain couples TRBV5-1 to TRBJ2-1; 8 bases fit TRBD2. Germline V gene lookup returns CDR1 SGHRS and CDR2 YFSETQ. Germline trimming cut 0 bases from V and 2 bases from J; bases unmatched to any gene: 7. This CDR3 comprises 17 residues. CDR3 nucleotides: TGCGCCAGCAGCTTGGGATGGGGCGGGGGGACCTACAATGAGCAGTTCTTC. Translation: CASSLGWGGGTYNEQFF.

CDR3 sequence: CASSWMTSRDYNEQFF. Here the CDR3 DNA reads TGTGCCAGCAGTTGGATGACTAGCAGGGACTACAATGAGCAGTTCTTC. The rearrangement uses TRBV27 and TRBJ2-1, with TRBD2 matching over 7 bases. The CDR3 has 16 amino acids. Germline trimming cut 4 bases from V and 3 bases from J; bases unmatched to any gene: 9. Germline V lookup: CDR1 MNHEY, CDR2 SMNVEV (reference sequence).

This chain connects TRBV24-1 to TRBJ2-7; no definite D call. The length of the CDR3 is 13 residues. The V gene's germline CDR1 is KGHDR and CDR2 SFDVKD. V lost 7 bases and J lost 0, with 9 bases in between. As DNA, the CDR3 is TGTGCCACCAGAGACGGTAGCTCCTACGAGCAGTACTTC. It is translated as CATRDGSSYEQYF.

This clonotype was recorded many times. This chain uses TRBV9 with TRBJ2-3; D ambiguous. Germline V gives CDR1 SGDLS, CDR2 YYNGEE. This CDR3 has 13 amino acids. V was trimmed by 0 bases and J by 6 bases, leaving 8 bases between them. The CDR3 here is CASSVDVGDTQYF. The CDR3 DNA reads TGTGCCAGCAGCGTAGACGTCGGGGATACGCAGTATTTT.

Only a few counts were recorded for this clonotype. This chain links TRBV7-9 with TRBJ1-1; unclear D gene. This CDR3 has 15 amino acids. The V end was cut by 5 bases, the J end by 2 bases, with 15 bases between. CDR1 is SEHNR, CDR2 FQNEAQ, per germline (reference sequence). The CDR3 nucleotides are TGTGCCAGCAGCCACAACTTCGAGCGAAACACTGAAGCTTTCTTT. Its translation: CASSHNFERNTEAFF.

Only a few counts were recorded for this clonotype. The CDR3 is CASSPPVTDTQYF. Here the CDR3 DNA reads TGTGCCAGCTCACCACCGGTCACAGATACGCAGTATTTT. The rearrangement joins TRBV18 to TRBJ2-3, with no clear D. Germline values: CDR1 KGHSH, CDR2 LQKENI. This CDR3 has 13 residues. V shed 0 bases and J shed 2 bases, with 3 bases lying between them.

This clonotype has more than one count but fewer than ten. The chain joins TRBV20-1 to TRBJ2-7, with D unresolved. The CDR3 loop spans 14 amino acids. V gave up 0 bases and J gave up 0 bases, with 9 bases separating them. Germline-derived CDR1 and CDR2 are DFQATT and SNEGSKA (reference sequence). CDR3 in amino acids: CSARDPNHSYEQYF. DNA of the CDR3: TGCAGTGCTAGAGATCCGAACCACTCCTACGAGCAGTACTTC.

This clonotype was counted between two and nine times. The genes are TRBV24-1 and TRBJ2-7, with 12 bases lining up with TRBD2. The length of the CDR3 is 15 residues. V dropped 4 bases and J dropped 7; count of bases not matched to a gene: 7. Germline assignment: CDR1 KGHDR and CDR2 SFDVKD. The CDR3 here is CATSDRLAGVDEQYF. Written as DNA, the CDR3 is TGTGCCACCAGTGACAGACTAGCGGGGGTGGATGAGCAGTACTTC.

The J gene is TRBJ2-1, the V gene TRBV6-5; D is possibly TRBD1 or TRBD2 (5 bases each). This CDR3 has 16 residues. V lost 4 bases and J lost 2, with 15 bases in between. Per germline, CDR1 MNHEY and CDR2 SVGAGI. In DNA, the CDR3 is TGTGCCAGCAGTTCTGCCCGGGGCTTTACCTACAATGAGCAGTTCTTC. Its protein is CASSSARGFTYNEQFF.

There are many counts of this clonotype. The rearrangement uses TRBV7-9 and TRBJ2-2; 7 bases are a match to TRBD1. This CDR3 region has 16 residues. The trim removed 5 bases at V and 4 bases at J, leaving 10 bases unmatched. The V gene's germline CDR1 is SEHNR and CDR2 FQNEAQ (reference sequence). The DNA of the CDR3 is TGTGCCAGCAGCCCCCGAGAGGGGGACAGCACCGGGGAGCTGTTTTTT. Translated: CASSPREGDSTGELFF.

This clonotype has a handful of counts. The chain links TRBV28 to TRBJ1-5; no firm D call. Germline V gives CDR1 MDHEN, CDR2 SYDVKM. This CDR3 is 14 amino acids long. With 5 bases removed from V and 1 base from J, the gap between germline ends came to 9 bases. The DNA of the CDR3 is TGTGCCAGCAGTCTCGGACCGAGCAATCAGCCCCAGCATTTT. Translated: CASSLGPSNQPQHF.

This clonotype was seen repeatedly, ten times or more. The rearrangement joins TRBV29-1 to TRBJ1-4, with TRBD1 identical over 9 bases. CDR3 length: 17 residues. Germline V gene sequence: CDR1 SQVTM, CDR2 ANQGSEA. With 5 bases clipped from V and 0 bases from J, the junction kept 10 bases outside the gene matches. CDR3 region: CSVLGTGQVATNEKLFF. CDR3 DNA: TGCAGCGTTCTGGGGACAGGGCAAGTTGCAACTAATGAAAAACTGTTTTTT. Full variable domain (remainder filled in from reference TRBV29-1 and TRBJ1-4): SAVISQKPSRDICQRGTSLTIQCQVDSQVTMMFWYRQQPGQSLTLIATANQGSEATYESGFVIDKFPISRPNLTFSTLTVSNMSPEDSSIYLCSVLGTGQVATNEKLFFGSGTQLSVL.

This chain links TRBV20-1 with TRBJ2-1; TRBD2 matches at 16 bases. V shed 5 bases, J shed 5 bases, and the junction held 6 bases outside the gene matches. The CDR3 is 16 residues long. The germline V gene encodes CDR1 DFQATT and CDR2 SNEGSKA (reference sequence). CDR3 bases: TGCAGTGCTTCCGGGACTAGCGGGAGGGATGACAATGAGCAGTTCTTC. Translated: CSASGTSGRDDNEQFF.

The V and J genes are TRBV20-1 and TRBJ2-1; 10 bases agree with TRBD2. The V segment lost 3 bases and the J segment 4 bases; nucleotides outside the gene matches: 6. This CDR3 is 15 amino acids long. The germline V gene encodes CDR1 DFQATT and CDR2 SNEGSKA (reference sequence). The CDR3 coding sequence is TGCAGTGCTAGGGCGCCGGGACTAGCGTACAATGAGCAGTTCTTC. Encoded protein: CSARAPGLAYNEQFF.

This chain uses TRBV20-1 with TRBJ2-7, with D tentatively TRBD1 (6 bases). The CDR3 spans 12 residues. Germline V gene data show CDR1 as DFQATT and CDR2 as SNEGSKA (reference sequence). Trimming cost V 3 bases and J 4 bases, with 10 bases left between them. The DNA of the CDR3 is TGCAGTGCTAGCAGGGGTGGGTACGAGCAGTACTTC. Residues: CSASRGGYEQYF.

The chain recombines TRBV6-5 with TRBJ2-5, with TRBD1 identical over 12 bases. Trimming removed 4 bases from V and 6 bases from J; junction bases left unmatched: 6. The germline V gene encodes CDR1 MNHEY and CDR2 SVGAGI. The CDR3 spans 15 residues. CDR3: CASSLGTGGGKTQYF. Written as DNA, the CDR3 is TGTGCCAGCAGTTTAGGGACAGGGGGCGGGAAGACCCAGTACTTC.

V gene TRBV11-2 combines with J gene TRBJ1-2, with D perhaps TRBD1 (6 bases). Germline loops: CDR1 SGHAT, CDR2 FQNNGV. V lost 1 base and J 7 bases, leaving 16 bases between the germline ends. This CDR3 is 15 amino acids long. CDR3 DNA sequence: TGTGCCAGCAGCTTAGCCTTCGAGACAGGCGTTGGCTACACCTTC. Protein product: CASSLAFETGVGYTF.